Shown below are 10 T cell receptor beta chains from a single sample sequenced in a study of cytomegalovirus exposure and HLA in healthy donors. PCR involved 60 Vbeta and 13 Jbeta primers. TCRdb's table, derived via immunoSEQ multiplex PCR, lists solely in-frame clones and lacks some. Here the sample spans 95,000 to 150,000 clones, 80% being singletons. Material for sequencing was PBMCs. The source of these receptors is a female donor in good health and CMV-seropositive.

V is TRBV28 and J is TRBJ2-6; D may be TRBD1 (6 bases). Germline loops: CDR1 MDHEN, CDR2 SYDVKM. Trimming removed 5 bases from V and 0 bases from J, with 14 bases in between. The length of the CDR3 is 17 residues. The CDR3 loop is CASSMGAPLSGANVLTF. The CDR3 DNA follows: TGTGCCAGCAGTATGGGGGCTCCCCTCTCTGGGGCCAACGTCCTGACTTTC.

V is TRBV13 and J is TRBJ2-3, with D perhaps TRBD2 (6 bases). Germline V gene data show CDR1 as PRHDT and CDR2 as FYEKMQ (reference sequence). This CDR3 contains 15 residues. The V gene lost 1 base and the J gene lost 2 bases, with 10 bases spanning the gap. The CDR3 protein is CASSLAGVYTDTQYF. The CDR3 bases are TGTGCCAGCAGCTTAGCGGGGGTGTACACAGATACGCAGTATTTT. The whole variable domain, remainder taken from reference TRBV13 and TRBJ2-3, is AAGVIQSPRHLIKEKRETATLKCYPIPRHDTVYWYQQGPGQDPQFLISFYEKMQSDKGSIPDRFSAQQFSDYHSELNMSSLELGDSALYFCASSLAGVYTDTQYFGPGTRLTVL.

This chain links TRBV19 with TRBJ1-5; D call uncertain. Trimming took 5 bases from V and 9 from J, leaving 8 bases between them. The CDR3 has 11 residues. CDR1 is LNHDA and CDR2 is SQIVND in the germline V gene (reference sequence). Written as DNA, the CDR3 is TGTGCCAGTAGTTCCCTAGGGCCCCAGCATTTT. This sequence encodes CASSSLGPQHF.

This chain links TRBV5-1 with TRBJ1-1; D is perhaps TRBD1 (5 bases). Trimming pared 2 bases from V and 6 bases from J, leaving 14 bases between. Germline V gene lookup returns CDR1 SGHRS and CDR2 YFSETQ. The CDR3 loop spans 14 amino acids. In nucleotides, the CDR3 is TGCGCCAGCAGCTTAGGAGGGGCGTGGGCTGAAGCTTTCTTT. Its translation: CASSLGGAWAEAFF.

The J gene is TRBJ2-1, the V gene TRBV5-1, with D hard to call. CDR1 is SGHRS and CDR2 is YFSETQ in the germline V gene. Trimming left V 5 bases short and J 7 bases short, with 7 bases between. The CDR3 totals 11 residues. CDR3 in DNA: TGCGCCAGCAGACACGAAAATGAGCAGTTCTTC. Residues: CASRHENEQFF.

V and J are TRBV5-1 and TRBJ2-5; 11 nucleotides align to TRBD2. Per germline, CDR1 SGHRS and CDR2 YFSETQ. The CDR3 consists of 15 residues. V lost 4 bases and J lost 5; bases outside the gene matches: 7. The CDR3 DNA reads as TGCGCCAGCAGCCAAGTAGCGGGGGGGCATGAGACCCAGTACTTC. This encodes CASSQVAGGHETQYF.

The chain joins TRBV13 to TRBJ2-5; tentatively, D is TRBD2 (6 bases). This CDR3 has 14 amino acids. Trimming pared 3 bases from V and 3 bases from J, leaving 11 bases between. Germline V gene lookup returns CDR1 PRHDT and CDR2 FYEKMQ (reference sequence). The CDR3 nucleotides read TGTGCCAGCAGCTTTCTGGGGGAGGAAGAGACCCAGTACTTC. It codes for CASSFLGEEETQYF.

This clone appeared a few times. The V and J genes are TRBV27 and TRBJ1-2; 10 nucleotides agree with TRBD1. Germline CDR1 is MNHEY and CDR2 is SMNVEV (reference sequence). After removal of 5 bases from V and 7 bases from J, the junction contained 13 bases not matched to a gene. The CDR3 spans 16 residues. The CDR3: CASSHLVTGGASGYTF. The CDR3 nucleotides are TGTGCCAGCAGTCATCTCGTGACAGGGGGCGCGAGTGGCTACACCTTC.

The chain couples TRBV11-2 to TRBJ1-4; possibly TRBD1 for D (6 bases). Trimming shortened V by 5 bases and J by 6 bases, and 16 bases separated the two germline ends. This CDR3 is 15 amino acids long. From germline, CDR1 is SGHAT and CDR2 FQNNGV. The CDR3 region has the DNA TGTGCCAGCAGCCAAGGTCCGGACAGCCATGAAAAACTGTTTTTT. It specifies CASSQGPDSHEKLFF.

The chain carries TRBV30 and TRBJ1-2, with 7 bases aligning to TRBD1. Germline V lookup: CDR1 GTSNPN, CDR2 SVGIG (reference sequence). This CDR3 contains 12 residues. The trim removed 5 bases at V and 2 bases at J, leaving 2 bases unmatched. In DNA, the CDR3 is TGTGCCTGGGTACAGGGGAACTATGGCTACACCTTC. Its translation: CAWVQGNYGYTF.